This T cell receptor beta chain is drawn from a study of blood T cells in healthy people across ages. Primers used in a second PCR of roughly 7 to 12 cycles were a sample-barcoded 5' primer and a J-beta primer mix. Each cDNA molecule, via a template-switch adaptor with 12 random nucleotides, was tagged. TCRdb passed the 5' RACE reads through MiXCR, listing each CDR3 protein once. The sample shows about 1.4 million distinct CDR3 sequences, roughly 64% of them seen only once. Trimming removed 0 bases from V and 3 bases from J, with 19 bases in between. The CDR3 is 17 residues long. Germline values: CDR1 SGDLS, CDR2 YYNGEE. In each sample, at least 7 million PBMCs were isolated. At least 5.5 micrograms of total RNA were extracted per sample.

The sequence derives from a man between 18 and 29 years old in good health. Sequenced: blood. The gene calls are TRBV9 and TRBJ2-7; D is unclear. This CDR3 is CASSVGGRSFGGYEQYF. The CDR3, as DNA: TGTGCCAGCAGCGTAGGAGGCCGCTCGTTCGGCGGCTACGAGCAGTACTTC.